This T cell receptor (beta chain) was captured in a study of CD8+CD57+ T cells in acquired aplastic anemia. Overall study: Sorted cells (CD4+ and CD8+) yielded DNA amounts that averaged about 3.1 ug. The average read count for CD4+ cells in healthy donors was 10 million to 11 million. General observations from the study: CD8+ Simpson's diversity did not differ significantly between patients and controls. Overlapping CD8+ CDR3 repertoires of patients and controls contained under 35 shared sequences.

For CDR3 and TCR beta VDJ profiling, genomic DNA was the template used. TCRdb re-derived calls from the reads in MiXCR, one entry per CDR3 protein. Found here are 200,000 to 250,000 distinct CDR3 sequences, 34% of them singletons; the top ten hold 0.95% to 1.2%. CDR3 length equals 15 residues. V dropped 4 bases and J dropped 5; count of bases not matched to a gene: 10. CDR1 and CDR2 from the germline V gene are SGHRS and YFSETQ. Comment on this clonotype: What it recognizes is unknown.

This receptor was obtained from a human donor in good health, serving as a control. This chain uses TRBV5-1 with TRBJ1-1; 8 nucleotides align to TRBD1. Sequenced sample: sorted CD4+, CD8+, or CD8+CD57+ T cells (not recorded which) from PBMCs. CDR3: CASSRLARGQTEAFF. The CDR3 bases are TGCGCCAGCAGCCGCCTGGCCAGGGGGCAAACTGAAGCTTTCTTT.